This T cell receptor beta chain is drawn from a study of T cell repertoires in cytomegalovirus infection. At the level of the study: HLA-B-restricted CMV epitopes that are well studied were used alongside recently identified HLA-C-restricted ones. Public TCR beta signatures indicated both CMV infection and matching HLA type. Overall study results and limits: The ex vivo response was dominated by HLA-C-restricted CMV-specific TCR beta clonotypes.

The ends were cut back, 7 bases at V and 4 bases at J, with 13 bases in the middle. The CDR3 sequence is 14 residues long. Worth noting for this clonotype: Its antigen remains unidentified.

TCRdb called the reads again in MiXCR, with one record for every CDR3 protein. The sample carries 160,000 or so distinct CDR3 sequences, less than 25% recorded once. The sequence came from a human donor in good health (CMV status not recorded). Some clones in this sample may be carry-over from other donors' samples. This specimen was CD8+ T cells from cultured PBMCs, taken from culture after CMV antigen stimulation. The chain has TRBV12-3 or TRBV12-4 and TRBJ1-4; D is ambiguous. The CDR3 nucleotides read TGTGCCAGCAACGCGGACCTTATTAATGAAAAACTGTTTTTT. Protein: CASNADLINEKLFF.